The T cell receptor (beta chain) under discussion was sequenced for a study of shared clonotypes between healthy human individuals. The method was immunoSEQ multiplex PCR; TCRdb's version includes in-frame clones alone and lacks a portion of them. This sample has 2 million to 2.5 million clones; under 97% occur once, and the top ten carry roughly 0.13%. Findings and limits, study-wide: Naive CD4 clonotype sharing across several donors was about 5.3%. Lower generation probabilities were found for non-shared clonotypes than for those shared by all four donors.

This CDR3 region has 14 residues. Germline lookup yields CDR1 MDHEN and CDR2 SYDVKM. V was clipped by 3 bases and J by 3 bases; unmatched bases: 4. About this clone: Its antigen is undetermined.

The authors divided CD4+ cells into CD45RA+ naive and CD45RA-negative memory subsets. The receptor was derived from a young man in good health. Sequenced: naive CD4+ T cells sorted from blood. As to subset: CD45RA+ positively selected. The gene calls are TRBV28 and TRBJ2-7, with TRBD1 matching 8 bases. The CDR3 DNA reads as TGTGCCAGCAGTTTTAGGACAGGGCACTACGAGCAGTACTTC. As protein: CASSFRTGHYEQYF.